Listed here are 18 T cell receptor beta chains from one sample, sequenced in a study of CD8+ T cells in alopecia areata. Sequencing relied on a cDNA template that was reverse transcribed from extracted RNA. The method was immunoSEQ multiplex PCR; TCRdb's version includes in-frame clones alone and lacks a portion of them. This table has 70,000 to 95,000 clones, just over 50% appearing once. Material: NKG2D-high CD8+ T cells sorted from blood. All receptors derive from a human donor with alopecia areata.

The gene calls are TRBV2 and TRBJ2-2; TRBD1 agrees at 7 bases. Per germline, CDR1 SNHLY and CDR2 FYNNEI. V was pared by 6 bases and J by 6 bases, with 4 bases of the junction left unmatched. The CDR3 loop spans 13 amino acids. The CDR3, as DNA: TGTGCCAGCAGGCGACAGGGATCCGGGGAGCTGTTTTTT. It encodes CASRRQGSGELFF.

In its sample, this clone was seen a few times. This chain connects TRBV10-1 to TRBJ2-7, with D perhaps TRBD1 (6 bases). V lost 3 bases and J 3 bases, leaving 9 bases between the germline ends. The CDR3 has 13 amino acids. Germline V CDR1 and CDR2: WNHNN, SYGVQD (reference sequence). CDR3 amino acids: CASSEGQSYEQYF. CDR3 coding DNA: TGCGCCAGCAGTGAAGGACAGAGCTACGAGCAGTACTTC.

This clone appeared a few times. The J gene is TRBJ2-5, the V gene TRBV5-4, with D unresolved. V shed 4 bases and J shed 7 bases, with 14 bases lying between them. Germline V CDR1 and CDR2: SGHNT, YYREEE (reference sequence). The CDR3 has 13 residues. CDR3 coding DNA: TGTGCCAGCAGCCCTAGTGATGACCGGACCCAGTACTTC. Encoded protein: CASSPSDDRTQYF.

The chain employs TRBV27 and TRBJ1-1; possibly TRBD1 for D (5 bases). CDR1 and CDR2 (germline): MNHEY, SMNVEV (reference sequence). The V gene lost 2 bases and the J gene lost 5 bases, with 12 bases spanning the gap. There are 14 residues in the CDR3. As DNA, the CDR3 is TGTGCCAGCAGTTTAGGGGCGGCGCGGACTGAAGCTTTCTTT. Encoded protein: CASSLGAARTEAFF.

The CDR3 is CASSQDRRRQETQYF. CDR3 DNA sequence: TGCGCCAGCAGCCAAGATCGTCGCAGACAAGAGACCCAGTACTTC. The rearrangement joins TRBV4-1 to TRBJ2-5; no clear D gene. V was cut by 0 bases and J by 2 bases, with 10 bases left in between. The CDR3 length is 15 residues. Germline values: CDR1 MGHRA, CDR2 YSYEKL.

The V call is TRBV30, the J call TRBJ2-1, with 8 bases fitting TRBD1. Germline V lookup: CDR1 GTSNPN, CDR2 SVGIG (reference sequence). CDR3 length: 15 amino acids. The J segment lost 4 bases and the V segment lost 0 bases, leaving 5 bases of the junction unmatched. The CDR3 reads CAWSVTGEGYNEQFF. Here the CDR3 DNA reads TGTGCCTGGAGTGTGACAGGGGAAGGATACAATGAGCAGTTCTTC.

This sequence joins TRBV13 and TRBJ2-1, with 10 positions matching TRBD2. CDR3 length: 16 residues. Germline values: CDR1 PRHDT, CDR2 FYEKMQ (reference sequence). After removal of 4 bases from V and 4 bases from J, the junction contained 7 bases not matched to a gene. The CDR3 nucleotides read TGTGCCAGCAGCTCCGTTGCTAGCGGGGGATACAATGAGCAGTTCTTC. It codes for CASSSVASGGYNEQFF.

The chain couples TRBV28 to TRBJ2-3, with D unclear. CDR1 MDHEN and CDR2 SYDVKM come from the germline V gene. This CDR3 comprises 16 residues. V lost 6 bases and J 1 base, leaving 17 bases between the germline ends. The DNA for the CDR3 is TGTGCCAGCAGCCCAGTGACGCGAGCAGGCACAGATACGCAGTATTTT. Its protein is CASSPVTRAGTDTQYF.

The rearrangement uses TRBV30 and TRBJ1-1; 8 bases align to TRBD1. Germline CDR1 reads GTSNPN; CDR2 reads SVGIG (reference sequence). This CDR3 comprises 17 residues. Losses at the gene ends were 2 bases for V and 1 base for J; bases not matched to a gene: 12. CDR3 bases: TGTGCCTGGAGTCCGACAGGGGACCCTATTAAGAACACTGAAGCTTTCTTT. This codes for CAWSPTGDPIKNTEAFF.

The chain recombines TRBV6-6 with TRBJ1-2, with D maybe TRBD1 (5 bases). This CDR3 comprises 11 residues. V was shortened by 6 bases and J by 13 bases, with 15 bases between the two germline ends. CDR1 is MNHNY, CDR2 SVGAGI, per germline (reference sequence). The CDR3, as DNA: TGTGCCAGCAGCGAAGAGACAGTGGGCACCTTC. Its translation: CASSEETVGTF.

This clone appeared a single time. The V call is TRBV5-4, the J call TRBJ2-3; D gene ambiguous. V lost 4 bases, J lost 2 bases, and 8 bases lay in between. This CDR3 has 13 amino acids. Germline V gene sequence: CDR1 SGHNT, CDR2 YYREEE (reference sequence). The CDR3 DNA is TGTGCCAGCAGCCTTTTAGCCACAGATACGCAGTATTTT. It codes for CASSLLATDTQYF. The variable domain in full, with the rest retrieved from reference TRBV5-4 and TRBJ2-3, is ETGVTQSPTHLIKTRGQQVTLRCSSQSGHNTVSWYQQALGQGPQFIFQYYREEENGRGNFPPRFSGLQFPNYSSELNVNALELDDSALYLCASSLLATDTQYFGPGTRLTVL.

CDR3 sequence: CAWSDRDLYEQYF. In DNA, the CDR3 is TGTGCCTGGAGTGACCGGGACCTCTACGAGCAGTACTTC. The rearrangement uses TRBV30 and TRBJ2-7; D possibly uses TRBD1 or TRBD2 (5 bases each). The CDR3 is 13 amino acids. Trimming stripped 1 base from V and 3 bases from J, with 10 bases between. CDR1 is GTSNPN, CDR2 SVGIG, per germline (reference sequence).

This clone was counted only a few times. CDR3 nucleotides: TGTGCCAGCAGTTTCGACAGGGGATACGAGCAGTACTTC. It specifies CASSFDRGYEQYF. V gene TRBV27 combines with J gene TRBJ2-7; 8 bases match TRBD1. V was clipped by 3 bases and J by 4 bases; unmatched bases: 2. Germline V gene data show CDR1 as MNHEY and CDR2 as SMNVEV (reference sequence). The CDR3 runs 13 residues.

The rearrangement links TRBV28 to TRBJ2-7; 7 bases are a match to TRBD1. Germline V gene sequence: CDR1 MDHEN, CDR2 SYDVKM. V was clipped by 6 bases and J by 0 bases; unmatched bases: 5. CDR3 length: 14 residues. The CDR3 sequence: CASSRRGSSYEQYF. In DNA form, the CDR3 reads TGTGCCAGCAGCCGCAGGGGGAGCTCCTACGAGCAGTACTTC.

The V gene is TRBV7-2, the J gene TRBJ2-7; no definite D call. CDR3 length equals 15 residues. Trimming removed 2 bases at V and 4 bases at J, with 15 bases between. The germline gives CDR1 SGHTA, CDR2 FQGNSA. The CDR3: CASSLSDSPSYEQYF. CDR3 nucleotides: TGTGCCAGCAGCTTAAGCGATTCCCCCAGTTACGAGCAGTACTTC.

V gene TRBV23-1 combines with J gene TRBJ2-7, with D possibly being TRBD2 (6 bases). TRBV23-1 is an ORF, and what it does is uncertain. The CDR3 runs to 15 residues. V lost 2 bases and J 2 bases, leaving 13 bases between the germline ends. The CDR3 nucleotides read TGCGCCAGCAGTCAAACGATCGCGGGGACCTACGAGCAGTACTTC. Protein sequence: CASSQTIAGTYEQYF.

CDR3 in DNA: TGTGCTAGTGGTTTAATGGGAGTGGAGACCCAGTACTTC. It is translated as CASGLMGVETQYF. The rearrangement joins TRBV12-5 to TRBJ2-5; the D gene is possibly TRBD2 (5 bases). The length of the CDR3 is 13 residues. V was clipped by 3 bases and J by 5 bases, with 10 bases between them. From germline, CDR1 is LGHNT and CDR2 FRNRAP.

This clone turned up a few times. The chain couples TRBV4-1 to TRBJ2-7; D gene unclear. The V end was cut by 5 bases, the J end by 0 bases, with 8 bases between. Germline assignment: CDR1 MGHRA and CDR2 YSYEKL. The CDR3 consists of 13 residues. Here the CDR3 DNA reads TGCGCCAGCAGCGTGGCGAGCTCCTACGAGCAGTACTTC. Translated, it gives CASSVASSYEQYF.